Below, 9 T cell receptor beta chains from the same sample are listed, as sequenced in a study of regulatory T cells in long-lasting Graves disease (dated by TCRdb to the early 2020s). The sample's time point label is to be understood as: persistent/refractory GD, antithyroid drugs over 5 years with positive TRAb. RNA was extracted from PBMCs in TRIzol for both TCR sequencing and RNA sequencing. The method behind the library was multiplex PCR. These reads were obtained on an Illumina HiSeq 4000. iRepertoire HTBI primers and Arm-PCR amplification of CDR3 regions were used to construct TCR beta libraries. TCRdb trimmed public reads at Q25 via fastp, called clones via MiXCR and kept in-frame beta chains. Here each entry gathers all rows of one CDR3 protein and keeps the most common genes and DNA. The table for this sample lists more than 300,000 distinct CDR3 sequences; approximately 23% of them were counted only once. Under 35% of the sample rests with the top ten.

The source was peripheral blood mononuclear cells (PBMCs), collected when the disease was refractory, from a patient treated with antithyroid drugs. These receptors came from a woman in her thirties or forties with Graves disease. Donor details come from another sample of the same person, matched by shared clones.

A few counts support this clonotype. CDR3 residues: CASSLAFGSSYEQYF. The DNA of the CDR3 is TGTGCCAGCAGCTTAGCCTTCGGGAGCTCCTACGAGCAGTACTTC. This chain connects TRBV7-9 to TRBJ2-7; perhaps TRBD2 as D (6 bases). This CDR3 is 15 amino acids long. Deletions cut 0 bases from V and 0 bases from J, with 9 bases between. The germline V gene has CDR1 SEHNR and CDR2 FQNEAQ (reference sequence). Full variable domain (outside the CDR3, taken from reference TRBV7-9 and TRBJ2-7): DTGVSQNPRHKITKRGQNVTFRCDPISEHNRLYWYRQTLGQGPEFLTYFQNEAQLEKSRLLSDRFSAERPKGSFSTLEIQRTEQGDSAMYLCASSLAFGSSYEQYFGPGTRLTVT.

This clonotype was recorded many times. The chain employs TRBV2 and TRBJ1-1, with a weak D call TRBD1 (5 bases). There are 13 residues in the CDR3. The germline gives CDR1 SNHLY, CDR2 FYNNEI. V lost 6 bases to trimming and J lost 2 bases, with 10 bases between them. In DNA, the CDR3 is TGTGCCAGCAGACGGGACTCCAACACTGAAGCTTTCTTT. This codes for CASRRDSNTEAFF.

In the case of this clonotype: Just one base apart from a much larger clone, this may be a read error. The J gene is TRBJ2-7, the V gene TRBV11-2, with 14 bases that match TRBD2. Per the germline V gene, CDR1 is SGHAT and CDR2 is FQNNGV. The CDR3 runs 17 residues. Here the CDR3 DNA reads TGTGCCAGCAGGGGACTAGCGGGAGCGATCCTCAGCTACGAGCAGTCCTTC. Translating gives CASRGLAGAILSYEQSF.

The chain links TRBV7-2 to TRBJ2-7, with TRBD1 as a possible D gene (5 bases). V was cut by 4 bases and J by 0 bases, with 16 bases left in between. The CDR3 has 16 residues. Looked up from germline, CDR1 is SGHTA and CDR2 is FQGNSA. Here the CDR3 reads CASSSIGVPFSYEQYF. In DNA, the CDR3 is TGTGCCAGCAGCTCAATAGGGGTACCCTTCTCCTACGAGCAGTACTTC. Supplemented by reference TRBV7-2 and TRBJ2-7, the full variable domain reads GAGVSQSPSNKVTEKGKDVELRCDPISGHTALYWYRQSLGQGLEFLIYFQGNSAPDKSGLPSDRFSAERTGGSVSTLTIQRTQQEDSAVYLCASSSIGVPFSYEQYFGPGTRLTVT.

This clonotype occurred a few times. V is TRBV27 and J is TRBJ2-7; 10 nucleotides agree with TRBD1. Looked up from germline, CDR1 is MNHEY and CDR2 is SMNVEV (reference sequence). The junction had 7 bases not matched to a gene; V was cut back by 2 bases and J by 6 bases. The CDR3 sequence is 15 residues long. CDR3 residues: CASSLKDRGVGEQYF. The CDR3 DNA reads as TGTGCCAGCAGTTTAAAGGACAGGGGGGTTGGCGAGCAGTACTTC.

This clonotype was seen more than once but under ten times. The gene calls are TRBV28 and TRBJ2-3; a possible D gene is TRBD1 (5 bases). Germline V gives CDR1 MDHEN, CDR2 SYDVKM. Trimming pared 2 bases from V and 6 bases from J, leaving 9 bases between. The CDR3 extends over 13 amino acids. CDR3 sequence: CASSLPGLDTQYF. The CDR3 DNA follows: TGTGCCAGCAGTTTACCAGGGTTGGATACGCAGTATTTT. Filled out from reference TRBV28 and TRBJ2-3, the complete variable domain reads DVKVTQSSRYLVKRTGEKVFLECVQDMDHENMFWYRQDPGLGLRLIYFSYDVKMKEKGDIPEGYSVSREKKERFSLILESASTNQTSMYLCASSLPGLDTQYFGPGTRLTVL.

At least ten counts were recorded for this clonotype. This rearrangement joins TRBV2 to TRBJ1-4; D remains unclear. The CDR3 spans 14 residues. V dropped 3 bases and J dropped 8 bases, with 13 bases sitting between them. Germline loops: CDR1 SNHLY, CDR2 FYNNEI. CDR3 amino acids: CASSEGGGREKLFF. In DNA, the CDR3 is TGTGCCAGCAGTGAGGGCGGCGGTAGGGAAAAACTGTTTTTT.

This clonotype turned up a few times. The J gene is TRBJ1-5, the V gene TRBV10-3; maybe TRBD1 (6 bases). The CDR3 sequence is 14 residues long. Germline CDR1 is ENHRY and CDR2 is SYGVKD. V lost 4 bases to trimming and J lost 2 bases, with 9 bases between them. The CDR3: CAISGGGGNQPQHF. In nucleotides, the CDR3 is TGTGCCATCAGTGGGGGGGGCGGCAATCAGCCCCAGCATTTT.

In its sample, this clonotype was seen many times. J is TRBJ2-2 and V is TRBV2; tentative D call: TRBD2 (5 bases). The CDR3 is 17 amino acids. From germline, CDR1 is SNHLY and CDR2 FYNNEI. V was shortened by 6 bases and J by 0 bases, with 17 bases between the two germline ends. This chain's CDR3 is CASSRGLTDPNTGELFF. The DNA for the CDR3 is TGTGCCAGCAGCCGGGGTCTGACGGATCCGAACACCGGGGAGCTGTTTTTT. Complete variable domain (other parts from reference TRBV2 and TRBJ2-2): EPEVTQTPSHQVTQMGQEVILRCVPISNHLYFYWYRQILGQKVEFLVSFYNNEISEKSEIFDDQFSVERPDGSNFTLKIRSTKLEDSAMYFCASSRGLTDPNTGELFFGEGSRLTVL.